A selection of T cell receptor beta chains follows, all from one sample in a study of blood T cell repertoires in COVID-19. Here immunoSEQ multiplex PCR was the method, and the copy in TCRdb shows in-frame clones only, minus some. The repertoire consists of about 200,000 clones, with 80% to 85% occurring once and the leading ten covering over 6.5%. The sample taken for sequencing was PBMCs or T cells enriched from blood (not recorded which). These receptors were collected from a man aged 40-50 years who had recovered from COVID-19. CDR3s include the opening cysteine and the closing phenylalanine or tryptophan. The D gene is left open where the match is weak. A row's size may be missing; if present it is once, few, many or a size class.

J | size | D | V | DNA | CDR3
TRBJ2-7 | . | . | TRBV6-1 | TGTGCCAGCAGTGAAGTGAGAGGGAGAGAGCAGTACTTC | CASSEVRGREQYF
TRBJ2-7 | . | . | TRBV11-2 | TGTGCCAGCAGCTTTAACCCGGGTAGGGGCTACGAGCAGTACTTC | CASSFNPGRGYEQYF
TRBJ1-1 | . | . | TRBV29-1 | TGCAGCGTTGCCGCTGGGGGGGCTGAAGCTTTCTTT | CSVAAGGAEAFF
TRBJ2-4 | . | . | TRBV10-1 | TGCGCCAGCAGTGATTCAGGGGCTCCGGCCAAAAACATTCAGTACTTC | CASSDSGAPAKNIQYF
TRBJ1-1 | few | . | TRBV11-3 | TGTGCCAGCAGCTTAGTAAGGCAGGGATTGAACACTGAAGCTTTCTTT | CASSLVRQGLNTEAFF
TRBJ1-6 | . | . | TRBV19 | TGTGCCAGTAGTGGGGGGGCCTATAATTCACCCCTCCACTTT | CASSGGAYNSPLHF
TRBJ1-2 | . | TRBD1 | TRBV7-9 | TGTGCCAGCAGCTTAGCAGGGACAGGCAGGGGCTATGGCTACACCTTC | CASSLAGTGRGYGYTF
TRBJ1-6 | . | TRBD1 | TRBV5-1 | TGCGCCAGCAGCTTGGAGGCAGGGGGTCGGTTGGGGAACTCACCCCTCCACTTT | CASSLEAGGRLGNSPLHF
TRBJ2-3 | . | TRBD2 | TRBV15 | TGTGCCACCCAACCGGGACTAGCGGGGAGCCGATCTAGCACAGATACGCAGTATTTT | CATQPGLAGSRSSTDTQYF
TRBJ1-1 | . | . | TRBV11-1 | TGTGCCAGCAGCTCCCTTCAAGGGCGGGAAACTGAAGCTTTCTTT | CASSSLQGRETEAFF
TRBJ2-2 | once | . | TRBV7-2 | TGTGCCAGCAGCTTATGGTTAGTTAGCAACACCGGGGAGCTGTTTTTT | CASSLWLVSNTGELFF
TRBJ1-1 | . | . | TRBV7-3 | TGTGCCAGCAGTCCCGAACCGACAGGCCCGGAAGCTTTCTTT | CASSPEPTGPEAFF
TRBJ2-1 | . | . | TRBV11-2 | TGTGCCAGCAGCTTATCACAGACGTACAATGAGCAGTTCTTC | CASSLSQTYNEQFF
TRBJ1-2 | . | . | TRBV29-1 | TGCAGCGTGCGATCAGGGAAGAATGGCTACACCTTC | CSVRSGKNGYTF
TRBJ1-4 | once | TRBD1 | TRBV29-1 | TGCAGCGTAAACAGGGGGACGGGTGATGAAAAACTGTTTTTT | CSVNRGTGDEKLFF
TRBJ1-1 | . | TRBD1 | TRBV18 | TGTGCCAGCTCACGACAGGGGCTGAACACTGAAGCTTTCTTT | CASSRQGLNTEAFF
TRBJ2-3 | once | . | TRBV6-5 | TGTGCCAGCAGTTACGGTCCTACCACAGATACGCAGTATTTT | CASSYGPTTDTQYF
TRBJ1-2 | . | TRBD1 | TRBV10-2 | TGCGCCAGCAGAGAAATAGGGACAGGGGAATACTATGGCTACACCTTC | CASREIGTGEYYGYTF
TRBJ2-4 | . | . | TRBV6-5 | TGTGCCAGCAGTTTATCCGGACAGATTCAGTACTTC | CASSLSGQIQYF
TRBJ2-1 | . | . | TRBV7-2 | TGTGCCAGCAGCTTAGGGCAGGGAGGTTACAATGAGCAGTTCTTC | CASSLGQGGYNEQFF
TRBJ1-6 | . | . | TRBV2 | TGTGCCAGCAGTGAACCATCATGGAGCGCGGGCTATAATTCACCCCTCCACTTT | CASSEPSWSAGYNSPLHF
TRBJ1-1 | few | . | TRBV6-5 | TGTGCCACCCGAAGAGGAAACATGAACACTGAAGCTTTCTTT | CATRRGNMNTEAFF
TRBJ2-7 | . | . | TRBV3-1/TRBV3-2 | TGTGCCAGCAGCCTTTTGCGGACATACGAGCAGTACTTC | CASSLLRTYEQYF
TRBJ1-5 | . | . | TRBV20-1 | TGCAGTGCTAGCTCTAATCAGCCCCAGCATTTT | CSASSNQPQHF
TRBJ1-1 | . | TRBD1 | TRBV11-1 | TGTGCCAGCAGAGCACCCGGGACAGGGAAGGCTGAAGCTTTCTTT | CASRAPGTGKAEAFF
TRBJ2-7 | . | TRBD2 | TRBV7-2 | TGTGCCAGCAGCGGTAGCGGGGGGGCATCCTACGAGCAGTACTTC | CASSGSGGASYEQYF
TRBJ1-5 | . | . | TRBV28 | TGTGCCAGCAGTCGAAGGGGTCCTGGCAATCAGCCCCAGCATTTT | CASSRRGPGNQPQHF
TRBJ1-5 | . | . | TRBV23-1 | TGCGCCAGCAGTCTAGGACAGCATGATCAGCCCCAGCATTTT | CASSLGQHDQPQHF
TRBJ1-2 | . | TRBD1 | TRBV4-2 | TGTGCCAGCAGCCCCGAGGGGGACAGGGTGTATTATGGCTACACCTTC | CASSPEGDRVYYGYTF
TRBJ1-1 | . | . | TRBV5-6 | TGTGCCAGCAGCTTGTATTTCTCAGTGAACACTGAAGCTTTCTTT | CASSLYFSVNTEAFF
TRBJ1-4 | . | . | TRBV7-9 | TGTGCCAGCAGCTTAGACCACAGGGAAGGTGAAAAACTGTTTTTT | CASSLDHREGEKLFF
TRBJ1-3 | . | TRBD1 | TRBV9 | TGTGCCAGCAGCGCGGAGGGGGCCTTTCCTGGAAACACCATATATTTT | CASSAEGAFPGNTIYF
TRBJ1-1 | once | . | TRBV5-1 | TGCGCCAGCAGCTTGGGGCAGCGAAACACTGAAGCTTTCTTT | CASSLGQRNTEAFF
TRBJ2-4 | . | . | TRBV6-5 | TGTGCCAGCAGCCCCCAAGCCAAAAACATTCAGTACTTC | CASSPQAKNIQYF
TRBJ1-3 | . | . | TRBV4-3 | TGCGCCAGCAGCCAAGATCACAGGGTAGAGAACACCATATATTTT | CASSQDHRVENTIYF
TRBJ1-2 | . | TRBD1 | TRBV5-1 | TGCGCCAGCAGCCCGTGGGACAGCCAGAACTATGGCTACACCTTC | CASSPWDSQNYGYTF
TRBJ2-1 | once | . | TRBV29-1 | TGCAGCGTTTCCCCTACCAATGAGCAGTTCTTC | CSVSPTNEQFF
TRBJ2-7 | . | . | TRBV11-2 | TGTGCCAGCAGCTTAGATCGCCTAGCCTGGGAGCAGTACTTC | CASSLDRLAWEQYF
TRBJ2-2 | . | TRBD1 | TRBV25-1 | TGTGCCAGCAGTGAATCGACAGGGACAAACACCGGGGAGCTGTTTTTT | CASSESTGTNTGELFF
TRBJ1-1 | . | . | TRBV28 | TGTGCCAGCAGTTTAGAGGGGAGGGGGAACACTGAAGCTTTCTTT | CASSLEGRGNTEAFF
TRBJ2-3 | . | TRBD2 | TRBV7-2 | TGTGCCAGCAGCTTGGGCCAGCGGGGGGGCAGGACAGATACGCAGTATTTT | CASSLGQRGGRTDTQYF
TRBJ2-1 | . | . | TRBV6-1 | TGTGCCAGCAGTGAAGCGGGTGCAGCGGGTGAGCAGTTCTTC | CASSEAGAAGEQFF
TRBJ1-1 | . | TRBD1 | TRBV5-6 | TGTGCCAGCAGCTCAGACAGGGTCAGGGCTTTCTTT | CASSSDRVRAFF
TRBJ1-4 | . | . | TRBV19 | TGTGCCAGTAGGCCTGGGTACAGGGCCCGAGGGGAAAAACTGTTTTTT | CASRPGYRARGEKLFF
TRBJ1-1 | . | . | TRBV6-6 | TGTGCCAGCAGGGCCGGGACACGCAACACTGAAGCTTTCTTT | CASRAGTRNTEAFF
TRBJ2-1 | . | . | TRBV11-2 | TGTGCCAGCAGTCAGGGGGGCCTCAATGAGCAGTTCTTC | CASSQGGLNEQFF
TRBJ1-1 | . | TRBD1 | TRBV24-1 | TGTGCCACCAGTGATTCACAGGGGGCTGGAACTGAAGCTTTCTTT | CATSDSQGAGTEAFF
TRBJ1-5 | . | TRBD1 | TRBV6-6 | TGTGCCAGCAGACACACAGGGGGCCGGCAGCCCCAGCATTTT | CASRHTGGRQPQHF
TRBJ2-1 | . | . | TRBV5-8 | TGTGCCAGCAGCTTGTCAGATTACAATGAGCAGTTCTTC | CASSLSDYNEQFF
TRBJ2-6 | . | . | TRBV5-1 | TGCGCCAGCAGCTTGGGCGGGACTCACTCTGGGGCCAACGTCCTGACTTTC | CASSLGGTHSGANVLTF
TRBJ1-1 | . | . | TRBV25-1 | TGTGCCAGCATTAGGGGTAACACTGAAGCTTTCTTT | CASIRGNTEAFF
TRBJ1-2 | . | TRBD1 | TRBV28 | TGTGCCAGCAGACCGGGACAGCTCGTGGTGCATGGCTACACCTTC | CASRPGQLVVHGYTF
TRBJ1-6 | . | . | TRBV7-2 | TGTGCCAGCAGTAGCGACAGGAATTCACCCCTCCACTTT | CASSSDRNSPLHF
TRBJ2-7 | . | . | TRBV9 | TGTGCCAGCAGCGACCGACAGGATTTTATCACCGAGCAGTACTTC | CASSDRQDFITEQYF